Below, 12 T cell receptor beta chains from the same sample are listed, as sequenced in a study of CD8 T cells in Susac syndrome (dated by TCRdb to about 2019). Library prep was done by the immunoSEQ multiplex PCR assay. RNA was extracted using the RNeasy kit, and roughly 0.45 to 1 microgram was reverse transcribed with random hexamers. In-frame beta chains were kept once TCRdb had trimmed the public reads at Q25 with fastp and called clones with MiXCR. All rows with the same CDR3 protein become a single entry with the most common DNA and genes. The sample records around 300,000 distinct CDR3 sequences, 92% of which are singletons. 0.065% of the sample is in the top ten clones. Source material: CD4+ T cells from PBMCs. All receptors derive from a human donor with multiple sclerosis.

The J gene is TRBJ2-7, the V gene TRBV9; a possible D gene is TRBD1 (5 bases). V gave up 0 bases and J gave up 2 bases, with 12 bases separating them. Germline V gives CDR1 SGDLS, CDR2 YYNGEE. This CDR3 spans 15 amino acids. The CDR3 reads CASSVEGATAYEQYF. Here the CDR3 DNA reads TGTGCCAGCAGCGTAGAAGGGGCTACAGCCTACGAGCAGTACTTC.

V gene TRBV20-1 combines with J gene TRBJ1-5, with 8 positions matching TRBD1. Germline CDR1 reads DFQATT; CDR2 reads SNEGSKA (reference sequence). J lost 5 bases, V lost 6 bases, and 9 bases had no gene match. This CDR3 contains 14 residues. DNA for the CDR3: TGCAGTGCCATCTCAGGGGGCGCGGATCAGCCCCAGCATTTT. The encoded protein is CSAISGGADQPQHF.

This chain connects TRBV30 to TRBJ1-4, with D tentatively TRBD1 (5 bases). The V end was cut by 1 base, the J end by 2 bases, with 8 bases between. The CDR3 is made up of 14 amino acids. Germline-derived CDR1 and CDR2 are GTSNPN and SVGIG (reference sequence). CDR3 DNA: TGTGCCTGGAGTGCCGGGGGGACTAATGAAAAACTGTTTTTT. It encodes CAWSAGGTNEKLFF.

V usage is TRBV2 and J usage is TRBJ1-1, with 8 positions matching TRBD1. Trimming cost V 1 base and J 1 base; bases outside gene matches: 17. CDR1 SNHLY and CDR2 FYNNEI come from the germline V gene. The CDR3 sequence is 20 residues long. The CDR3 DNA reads TGTGCCAGCAGTGAAGGGTGGTATGGGACAGGAGGCTTTAGGAACACTGAAGCTTTCTTT. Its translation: CASSEGWYGTGGFRNTEAFF.

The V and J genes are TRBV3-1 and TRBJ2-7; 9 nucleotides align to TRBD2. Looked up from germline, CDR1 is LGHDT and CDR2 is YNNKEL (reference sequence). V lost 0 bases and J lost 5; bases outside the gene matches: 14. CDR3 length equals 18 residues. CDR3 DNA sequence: TGTGCCAGCAGCCAAGAAACCCCCGGCGGACTAGCGTGGCACGAGCAGTACTTC. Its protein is CASSQETPGGLAWHEQYF.

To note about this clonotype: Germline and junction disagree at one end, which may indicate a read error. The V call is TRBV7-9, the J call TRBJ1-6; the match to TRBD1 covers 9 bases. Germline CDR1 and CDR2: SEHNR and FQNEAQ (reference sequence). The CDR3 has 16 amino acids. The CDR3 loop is CASGTPGTGKNSPLPF. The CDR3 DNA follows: TGTGCCAGCGGCACCCCAGGGACAGGGAAGAATTCACCCCTCCCTTTT.

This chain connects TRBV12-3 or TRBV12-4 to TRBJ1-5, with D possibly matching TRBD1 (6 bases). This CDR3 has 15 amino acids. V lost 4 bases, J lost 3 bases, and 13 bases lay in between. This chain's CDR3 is CASSWAGDNNQPQHF. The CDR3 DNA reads TGTGCCAGCAGTTGGGCAGGGGATAACAATCAGCCCCAGCATTTT.

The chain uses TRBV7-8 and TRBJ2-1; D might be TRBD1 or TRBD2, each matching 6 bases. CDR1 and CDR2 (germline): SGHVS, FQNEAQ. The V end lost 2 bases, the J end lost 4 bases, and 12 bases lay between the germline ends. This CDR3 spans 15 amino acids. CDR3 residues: CASSLIRGQYNEQFF. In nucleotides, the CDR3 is TGTGCCAGCAGCTTAATTCGGGGGCAATACAATGAGCAGTTCTTC.

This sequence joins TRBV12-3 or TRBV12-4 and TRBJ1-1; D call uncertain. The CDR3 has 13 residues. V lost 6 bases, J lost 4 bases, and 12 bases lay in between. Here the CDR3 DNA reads TGTGCCAGCAGCTTCCCCTCCCCCACTGAAGCTTTCTTT. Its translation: CASSFPSPTEAFF.

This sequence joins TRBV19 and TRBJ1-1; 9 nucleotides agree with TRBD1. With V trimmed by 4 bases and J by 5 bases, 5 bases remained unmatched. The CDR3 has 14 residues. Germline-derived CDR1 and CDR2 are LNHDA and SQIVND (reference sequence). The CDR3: CASSTQQGATEAFF. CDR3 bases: TGTGCCAGTAGTACCCAACAGGGGGCAACTGAAGCTTTCTTT.

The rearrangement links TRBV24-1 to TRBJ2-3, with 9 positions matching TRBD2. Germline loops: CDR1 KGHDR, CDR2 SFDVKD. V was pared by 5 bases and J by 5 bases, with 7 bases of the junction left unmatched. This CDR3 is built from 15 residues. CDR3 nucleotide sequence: TGTGCCACCAGTGCCGCGGGTAGCGGGAGAGATACGCAGTATTTT. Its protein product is CATSAAGSGRDTQYF.

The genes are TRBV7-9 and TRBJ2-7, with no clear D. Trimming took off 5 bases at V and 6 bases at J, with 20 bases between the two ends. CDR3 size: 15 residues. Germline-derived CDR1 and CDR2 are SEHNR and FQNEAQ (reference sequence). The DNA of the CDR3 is TGTGCCAGCAGCCCAGGTGGAACCCCGCGGTTCGAGCAGTACTTC. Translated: CASSPGGTPRFEQYF.